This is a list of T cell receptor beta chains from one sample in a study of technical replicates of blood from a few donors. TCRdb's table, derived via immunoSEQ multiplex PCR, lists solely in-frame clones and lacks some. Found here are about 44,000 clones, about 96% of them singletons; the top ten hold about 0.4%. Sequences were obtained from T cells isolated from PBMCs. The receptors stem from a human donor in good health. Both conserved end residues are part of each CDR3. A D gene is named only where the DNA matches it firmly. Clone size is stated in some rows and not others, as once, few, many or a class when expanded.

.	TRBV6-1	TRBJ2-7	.	TGTGCCAGCAGTGAATTGCTGACAACCTACGAGCAGTACTTC	CASSELLTTYEQYF
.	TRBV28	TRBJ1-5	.	TGTGCCAGCAGTTTTTCCCGCAGGAGCAATCAGCCCCAGCATTTT	CASSFSRRSNQPQHF
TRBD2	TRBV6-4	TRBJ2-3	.	TGTGCCAGCAGTGAGAATAGCGGGAGTGCAGATACGCAGTATTTT	CASSENSGSADTQYF
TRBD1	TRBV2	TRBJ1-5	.	TGTGCCAGCAGTGGGGGTCTTGGACAGGGCCATCAGCCCCAGCATTTT	CASSGGLGQGHQPQHF
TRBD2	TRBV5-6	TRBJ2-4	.	TGTGTCAGCAGCTTGGGACTACGGGACTCTCAGTACTTC	CVSSLGLRDSQYF
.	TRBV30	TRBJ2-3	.	TGTGCCTCGACTAGTTTTTCAGATACGCAGTATTTT	CASTSFSDTQYF
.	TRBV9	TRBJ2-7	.	TGTGCCAGCAGCGGCCCGGGCTCCTACGAGCAGTACTTC	CASSGPGSYEQYF
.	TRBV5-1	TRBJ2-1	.	TGCGCCAGCAGTAAGCGGCTCCGTCCCTACAATGAGCAGTTCTTC	CASSKRLRPYNEQFF
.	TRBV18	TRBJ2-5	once	TGTGCCAGCTCACCCACCGGGAATGAAGAGACCCAGTACTTC	CASSPTGNEETQYF
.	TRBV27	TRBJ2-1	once	TGTGCCAGCAGGAGACTAGAAGACTACAATGAGCAGTTCTTC	CASRRLEDYNEQFF
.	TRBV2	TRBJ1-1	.	TGTGCCAGCAGTGACCCCGGGGGATTTGGGAACACTGAAGCTTTCTTT	CASSDPGGFGNTEAFF
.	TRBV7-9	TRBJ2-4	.	TGTGCCAGCAGCCCGGGATCGGACATTCAGTACTTC	CASSPGSDIQYF
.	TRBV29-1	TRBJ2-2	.	TGCAGCGTTCTAACAGGGAACACCGGGGAGCTGTTTTTT	CSVLTGNTGELFF
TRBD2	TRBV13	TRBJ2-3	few	TGTGCCAGCAGCTCCCCTAGCGGGAGGAAGGCCACAGATACGCAGTATTTT	CASSSPSGRKATDTQYF
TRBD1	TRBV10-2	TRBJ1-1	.	TGCGCCAGCAGACAAACAGGGGCCACTGAAGCTTTCTTT	CASRQTGATEAFF
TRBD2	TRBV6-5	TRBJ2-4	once	TGTGCCAGCAGTTACTCGAAGGAGAGCGGGGAAAACATTCAGTACTTC	CASSYSKESGENIQYF
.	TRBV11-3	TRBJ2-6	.	TGTGCCAGCAGCTTAGGAGGTACACGGACTGGGGCCAACGTCCTGACTTTC	CASSLGGTRTGANVLTF
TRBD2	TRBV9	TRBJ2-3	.	TGTGCCAGCAGCTCAACAAGCGGGGGAAGCACAGATACGCAGTATTTT	CASSSTSGGSTDTQYF
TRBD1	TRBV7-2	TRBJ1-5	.	TGTGCCAGCAGCTCGGGATTGACAGGGGCCAGTCAGCCCCAGCATTTT	CASSSGLTGASQPQHF
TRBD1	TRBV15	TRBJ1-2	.	TGTGCCACCAGCAGAGGCCTAAGGGACAGGTACGGGAACTATGGCTACACCTTC	CATSRGLRDRYGNYGYTF
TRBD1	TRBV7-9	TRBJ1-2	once	TGTGCCAGCAGCTCGGGACAGGGAACCTTAGGCTACACCTTC	CASSSGQGTLGYTF
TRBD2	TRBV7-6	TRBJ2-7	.	TGTGCCAGCAGCTCAATAGCGGGGTCCTACGAGCAGTACTTC	CASSSIAGSYEQYF
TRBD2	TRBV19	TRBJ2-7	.	TGTGCCAGTCGAAAGACTAGAGCCCTTCAGCGGGGGGAGTACTTC	CASRKTRALQRGEYF
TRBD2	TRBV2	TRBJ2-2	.	TGTGCCAGCAACTCTGAGCGGGAGTACAGGAACGGGGAGCTGTTTTTT	CASNSEREYRNGELFF
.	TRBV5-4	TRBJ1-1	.	TGTGCCAGCAGCTTTGGCAGTAACACTGAAGCTTTCTTT	CASSFGSNTEAFF
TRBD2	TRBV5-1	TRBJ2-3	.	TGCGCCAGCAGCTTCTCACTAGCGCTCTTCACAGATACGCAGTATTTT	CASSFSLALFTDTQYF
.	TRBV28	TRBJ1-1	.	TGTGCCAGCAGTTTAGGAGGTAGAGTTGAAGCTTTCTTT	CASSLGGRVEAFF
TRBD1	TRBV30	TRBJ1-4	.	TGTGCCTGGACCCGGGACAGGGGTCTACTTTCAACTAATGAAAAACTGTTTTTT	CAWTRDRGLLSTNEKLFF
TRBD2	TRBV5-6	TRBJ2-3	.	TGTGCCAGCAGCTTAGCGGGAGCAGATACGCAGTATTTT	CASSLAGADTQYF
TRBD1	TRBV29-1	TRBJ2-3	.	TGCAGCGCAACAGGGGGAGTAACAGATACGCAGTATTTT	CSATGGVTDTQYF
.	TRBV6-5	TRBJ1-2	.	TGTGCCAGCAGGTGGGGGGGACCCCACGCCGGCTACACCTTC	CASRWGGPHAGYTF
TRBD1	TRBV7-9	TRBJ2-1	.	TGTGCCAGCAGCTTATCCCGGGACAGAGCCTACAATGAGCAGTTCTTC	CASSLSRDRAYNEQFF
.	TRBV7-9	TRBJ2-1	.	TGTGCCAGCAGCATTGAGGGATCCAATGAGCAGTTCTTC	CASSIEGSNEQFF
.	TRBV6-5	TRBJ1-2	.	TGTGCCAGCAGTTACTCGTATGGGCGTGGCTACACCTTC	CASSYSYGRGYTF
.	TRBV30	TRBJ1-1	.	TGTGCCTGGCGGGTTTCAGGGAGGACGGCTGAAGCTTTCTTT	CAWRVSGRTAEAFF
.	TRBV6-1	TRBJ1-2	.	TGTGCCAGCGGCCGGGGGGGCCCCTATGGCTACACCTTC	CASGRGGPYGYTF
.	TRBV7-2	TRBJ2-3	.	TGTGCCAGCAGCTTAAGGTGGGAGGCAGATACGCAGTATTTT	CASSLRWEADTQYF
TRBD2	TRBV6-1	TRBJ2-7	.	TGTGCCAGCAGTGGAGGTATAGGTATGACTAGCGGCTACGAGCAGTACTTC	CASSGGIGMTSGYEQYF
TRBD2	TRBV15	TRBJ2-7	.	TGTGCCACCAGCAGAGATCACGGAGCGGGAGGGGACGAGCAGTACTTC	CATSRDHGAGGDEQYF
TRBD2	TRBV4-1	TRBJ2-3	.	TGCGCCAGCAGCCAAGCAGGCGGGAGGGCCATAACAGATACGCAGTATTTT	CASSQAGGRAITDTQYF
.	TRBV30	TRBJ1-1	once	TGTGCCTGGAGTCAGAATCAGAACACTGAAGCTTTCTTT	CAWSQNQNTEAFF
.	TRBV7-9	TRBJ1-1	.	TGTGCCAGCGACGCTCGAGGGGGCACTGAAGCTTTCTTT	CASDARGGTEAFF
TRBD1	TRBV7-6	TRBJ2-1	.	TGTGCCAGCAGCTTCGGACAGGGTTTAGGGACAGAGTTCTTC	CASSFGQGLGTEFF
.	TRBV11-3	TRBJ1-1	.	TGTGCCAGCAGCTTAGAGAGCAAGACTGAAGCTTTCTTT	CASSLESKTEAFF
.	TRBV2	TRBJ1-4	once	TGTGCCAGCAGTGATGCCTTCCGAGGGGAAAAACTGTTTTTT	CASSDAFRGEKLFF
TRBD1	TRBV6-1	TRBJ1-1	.	TGTGCCAGCAGTGAAGGGTGGGACAGGGACACTGAAGCTTTCTTT	CASSEGWDRDTEAFF
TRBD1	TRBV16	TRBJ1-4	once	TGTGCCAGCAGCGAATTGGACAGGTCGAATGAAAAACTGTTTTTT	CASSELDRSNEKLFF
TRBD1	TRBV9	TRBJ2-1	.	TGTGCCAGCAGCGCCTCCGGGACAGGGGGATCCAATGAGCAGTTCTTC	CASSASGTGGSNEQFF
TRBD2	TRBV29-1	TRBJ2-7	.	TGCAGCGTTGGACTACTAGCGGGAGGGACCTACGAGCAGTACTTC	CSVGLLAGGTYEQYF
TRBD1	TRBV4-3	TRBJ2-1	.	TGCGCCAGCAGCCGGGAGGGACAGGGGTTGAATGAGCAGTTCTTC	CASSREGQGLNEQFF
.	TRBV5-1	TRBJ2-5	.	TGCGCCAGCAGCTCGGGAGTTAGTGGGCGTATAGAGACCCAGTACTTC	CASSSGVSGRIETQYF
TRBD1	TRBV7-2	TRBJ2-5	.	TGTGCCACCAATCACAGGGGGGCGGGTTTGGAGACCCAGTACTTC	CATNHRGAGLETQYF
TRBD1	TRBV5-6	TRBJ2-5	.	TGTGCCAGCAGCTTGGATACAGGGGGCCATCAAGAGACCCAGTACTTC	CASSLDTGGHQETQYF